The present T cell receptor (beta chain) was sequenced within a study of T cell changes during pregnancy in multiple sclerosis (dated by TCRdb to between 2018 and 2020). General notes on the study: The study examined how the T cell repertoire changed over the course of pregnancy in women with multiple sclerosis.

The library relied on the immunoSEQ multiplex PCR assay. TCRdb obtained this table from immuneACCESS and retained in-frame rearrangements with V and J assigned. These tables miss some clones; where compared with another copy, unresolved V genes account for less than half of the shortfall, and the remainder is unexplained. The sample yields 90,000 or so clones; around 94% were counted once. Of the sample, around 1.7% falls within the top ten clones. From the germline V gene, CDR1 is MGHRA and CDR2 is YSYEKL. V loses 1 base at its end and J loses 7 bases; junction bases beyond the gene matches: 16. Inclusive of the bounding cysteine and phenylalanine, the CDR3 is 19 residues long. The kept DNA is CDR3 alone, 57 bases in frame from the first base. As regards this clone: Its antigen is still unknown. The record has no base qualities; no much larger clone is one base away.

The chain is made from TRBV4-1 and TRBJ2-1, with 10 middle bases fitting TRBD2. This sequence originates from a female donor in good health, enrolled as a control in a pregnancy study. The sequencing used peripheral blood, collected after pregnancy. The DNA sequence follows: TGCGCCAGCAGCCAAGTCAGGTTTGGGTCAGCGGGAGGGCATAATGAGCAGTTCTTC. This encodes CASSQVRFGSAGGHNEQFF.